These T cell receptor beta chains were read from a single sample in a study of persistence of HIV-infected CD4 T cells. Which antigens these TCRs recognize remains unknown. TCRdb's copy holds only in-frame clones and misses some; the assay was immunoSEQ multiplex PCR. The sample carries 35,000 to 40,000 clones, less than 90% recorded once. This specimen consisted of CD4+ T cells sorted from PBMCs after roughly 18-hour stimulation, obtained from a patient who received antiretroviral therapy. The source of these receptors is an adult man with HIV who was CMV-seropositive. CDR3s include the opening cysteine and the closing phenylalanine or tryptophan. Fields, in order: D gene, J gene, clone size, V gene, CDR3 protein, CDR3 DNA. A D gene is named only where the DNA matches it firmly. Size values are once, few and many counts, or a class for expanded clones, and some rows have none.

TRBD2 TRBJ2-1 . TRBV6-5 CASIRTSGVFEEQFF TGTGCCAGCATTCGGACTAGCGGGGTTTTCGAAGAGCAGTTCTTC
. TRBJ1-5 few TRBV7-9 CASSLEGRGPQHF TGTGCCAGCAGCTTAGAGGGGCGGGGGCCCCAGCATTTT
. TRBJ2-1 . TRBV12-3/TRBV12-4 CACSSYNEQFF TGTGCCTGTAGCTCCTACAATGAGCAGTTCTTC
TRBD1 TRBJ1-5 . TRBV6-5 CASSDRVNQPQHF TGTGCCAGCAGCGACAGGGTCAATCAGCCCCAGCATTTT
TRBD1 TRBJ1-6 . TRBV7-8 CASSPRDRGANSPLHF TGTGCCAGCAGCCCGCGGGACAGGGGGGCTAATTCACCCCTCCACTTT
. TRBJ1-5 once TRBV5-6 CASSLQAGVNQPQHF TGTGCCAGCAGCCTTCAGGCAGGGGTCAATCAGCCCCAGCATTTT
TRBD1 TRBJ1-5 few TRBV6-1 CAISFRGREQPQHF TGTGCCATCTCTTTCAGGGGGCGCGAACAGCCCCAGCATTTT
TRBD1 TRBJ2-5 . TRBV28 CASSLGQGAFQETQYF TGTGCCAGCAGTCTGGGACAGGGGGCCTTTCAAGAGACCCAGTACTTC
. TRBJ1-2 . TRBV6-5 CASSYSILAGNYGYTF TGTGCCAGCAGTTACTCGATTTTGGCGGGGAACTATGGCTACACCTTC
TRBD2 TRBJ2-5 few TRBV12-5 CASGLVAGETQYF TGTGCTAGTGGTTTGGTAGCGGGGGAGACCCAGTACTTC
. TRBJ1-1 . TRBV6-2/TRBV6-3 CASSFPGARGTEAFF TGTGCCAGCAGTTTCCCCGGGGCACGGGGGACTGAAGCTTTCTTT
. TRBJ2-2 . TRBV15 CATSRGGDGRELFF TGTGCCACCAGCAGAGGGGGGGACGGACGGGAGCTGTTTTTT
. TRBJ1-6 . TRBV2 CASSPQWNSPLHF TGTGCCAGCAGTCCCCAGTGGAATTCACCCCTCCACTTT
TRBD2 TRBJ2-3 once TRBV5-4 CASSPGGASTDTQYF TGTGCCAGCAGCCCCGGGGGGGCTAGCACAGATACGCAGTATTTT
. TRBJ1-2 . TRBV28 CASSGRGGYTF TGTGCCAGCAGTGGTCGGGGCGGCTACACCTTC
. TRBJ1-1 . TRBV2 CATAGVVVNTEAFF TGTGCCACAGCAGGGGTAGTAGTGAACACTGAAGCTTTCTTT
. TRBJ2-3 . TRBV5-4 CASSRDTDTQYF TGTGCCAGCAGCCGTGATACAGATACGCAGTATTTT
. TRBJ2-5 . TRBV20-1 CSGSFQETQYF TGCAGTGGGTCTTTCCAAGAGACCCAGTACTTC
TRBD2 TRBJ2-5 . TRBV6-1 CASSEWPSGGTQGETQYF TGTGCCAGCAGTGAGTGGCCTAGCGGGGGGACCCAAGGGGAGACCCAGTACTTC
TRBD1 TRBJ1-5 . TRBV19 CASSGQGATQPQHF TGTGCCAGTAGCGGCCAGGGGGCCACTCAGCCCCAGCATTTT
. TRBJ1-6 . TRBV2 CASRGGEDSPLHF TGTGCCAGCAGGGGGGGTGAGGATTCACCCCTCCACTTT
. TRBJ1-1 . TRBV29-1 CSVARQKTEAFF TGCAGCGTTGCCAGACAAAAGACTGAAGCTTTCTTT
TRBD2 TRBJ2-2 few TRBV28 CASSLGGGRPGRLFF TGTGCCAGCAGTTTAGGCGGGGGGCGGCCTGGTCGGCTGTTTTTT
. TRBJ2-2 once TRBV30 CAWSGVANTGELFF TGTGCCTGGAGTGGCGTAGCGAACACCGGGGAGCTGTTTTTT
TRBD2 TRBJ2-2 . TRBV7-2 CASSSPSGLAVRGELFF TGTGCCAGCAGTTCACCTTCGGGACTAGCGGTTCGAGGGGAGCTGTTTTTT
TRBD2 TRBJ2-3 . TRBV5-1 CASSLTSGGDTQYF TGCGCCAGCAGCTTAACTAGCGGGGGTGATACGCAGTATTTT
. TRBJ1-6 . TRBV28 CASRAQGSGVTLHF TGTGCCAGCCGTGCGCAGGGTTCGGGTGTCACCCTCCACTTT
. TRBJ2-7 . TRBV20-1 CSALQDYEQYF TGCAGTGCTTTACAGGATTACGAGCAGTACTTC
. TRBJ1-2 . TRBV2 CASSENPGKNYGYTF TGTGCCAGCAGTGAAAATCCCGGGAAAAACTATGGCTACACCTTC
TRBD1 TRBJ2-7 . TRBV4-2 CASSQDQRTGYEQYF TGTGCCAGCAGCCAAGATCAGCGGACAGGCTACGAGCAGTACTTC
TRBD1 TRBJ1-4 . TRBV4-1 CASSLVQGAINEKLFF TGCGCCAGCAGCCTCGTACAGGGGGCGATTAATGAAAAACTGTTTTTT
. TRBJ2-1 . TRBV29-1 CSVERGGDNEQFF TGCAGCGTTGAACGGGGTGGGGACAATGAGCAGTTCTTC
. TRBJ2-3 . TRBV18 CASSPSGTSTDTQYF TGTGCCAGCTCACCTTCAGGGACTAGCACAGATACGCAGTATTTT